A selection of T cell receptor beta chains follows, all from one sample in a study of OX40 agonist ivuxolimab in advanced cancers. Libraries were prepared by immunoSEQ multiplex PCR; TCRdb keeps only in-frame clonotypes and omits some of them. The sample holds tens of thousands of clones, 70% to 90% seen once. Sequencing was performed on CD4+ or CD8+ T cells sorted from blood, taken in a trial of the OX40 agonist ivuxolimab. The receptor source for this set is an adult with an advanced solid tumor such as melanoma, head and neck, liver or kidney cancer. CDR3s include the opening cysteine and the closing phenylalanine or tryptophan. A D gene is named only where the DNA matches it firmly. A clone size is listed for some rows: how often the clone was seen (once, few, many), or a class if it is expanded.

size	D	V	J	CDR3	DNA
.	TRBD1	TRBV6-1	TRBJ2-3	CASSDWTGGADTQYF	TGTGCCAGCAGTGATTGGACAGGGGGCGCAGATACGCAGTATTTT
.	.	TRBV4-1	TRBJ2-5	CASSQAKANQETQYF	TGCGCCAGCAGCCAAGCCAAAGCAAACCAAGAGACCCAGTACTTC
once	.	TRBV7-9	TRBJ2-7	CASSPFLSYEQYF	TGTGCCAGCAGCCCATTCCTCTCCTACGAGCAGTACTTC
.	.	TRBV7-9	TRBJ1-1	CASSSGQVGSTEAFF	TGTGCCAGCAGCTCAGGTCAGGTGGGAAGCACTGAAGCTTTCTTT
.	.	TRBV29-1	TRBJ2-2	CSVAGARTGELFF	TGCAGCGTTGCGGGAGCTAGGACCGGGGAGCTGTTTTTT
.	.	TRBV27	TRBJ2-7	CATSDYSRMEF	TGTGCCACCAGTGACTATAGCCGAATGGAGTTC
.	.	TRBV7-2	TRBJ2-7	CASTRTPGYEQYF	TGTGCCAGCACCCGCACCCCAGGGTACGAGCAGTACTTC
.	TRBD1	TRBV5-1	TRBJ2-1	CASSPQGTGSIDEQFF	TGCGCCAGCAGTCCCCAGGGGACAGGGAGTATAGATGAGCAGTTCTTC
once	.	TRBV5-4	TRBJ2-2	CASSLYGPNTGELFF	TGTGCCAGCAGCTTGTACGGGCCGAACACCGGGGAGCTGTTTTTT
few	.	TRBV7-2	TRBJ2-1	CASSLAADATANEQFF	TGTGCCAGCAGCTTAGCGGCGGATGCGACCGCCAATGAGCAGTTCTTC
.	.	TRBV5-1	TRBJ1-1	CASSSGPVLMNTEAFF	TGCGCCAGCAGTTCCGGGCCCGTACTTATGAACACTGAAGCTTTCTTT
.	TRBD2	TRBV5-4	TRBJ2-3	CASSSSGRTDTQYF	TGTGCCAGCAGCTCTAGCGGGAGGACAGATACGCAGTATTTT
.	TRBD1	TRBV2	TRBJ2-7	CASAKQGRYEQYF	TGTGCCAGCGCAAAACAGGGGCGGTACGAGCAGTACTTC
few	TRBD1	TRBV18	TRBJ1-5	CASSPDRDQPQHF	TGTGCCAGCTCACCAGACAGGGACCAGCCCCAGCATTTT
.	TRBD1	TRBV11-2	TRBJ2-5	CASSSGGRETQYF	TGTGCCAGCAGCTCAGGGGGCAGGGAGACCCAGTACTTC
.	.	TRBV18	TRBJ1-1	CASSPQGKGNTEAFF	TGTGCCAGCTCACCACAGGGCAAAGGGAACACTGAAGCTTTCTTT
.	TRBD1	TRBV5-8	TRBJ2-5	CASSLVQGARRTQYF	TGTGCCAGCAGCTTGGTACAGGGGGCGAGGAGGACCCAGTACTTC
.	.	TRBV21-1	TRBJ2-7	CASSKGMRTYEQYF	TGTGCCAGCAGCAAAGGTATGAGAACCTACGAGCAGTACTTC
.	.	TRBV30	TRBJ2-7	CAWSRRSLGGYEQYF	TGTGCCTGGAGTCGCCGATCATTAGGCGGCTACGAGCAGTACTTC
.	.	TRBV7-2	TRBJ1-4	CASSLLGGQNEKLFF	TGTGCCAGCAGCCTTCTAGGGGGACAAAATGAAAAACTGTTTTTT
.	.	TRBV7-6	TRBJ2-2	CASSLAGGHGGELFF	TGTGCCAGCAGCTTAGCCGGGGGGCATGGCGGGGAGCTGTTTTTT
.	.	TRBV5-1	TRBJ1-3	CASSLATGSGNTIYF	TGCGCCAGCAGCTTGGCCACAGGCTCTGGAAACACCATATATTTT
.	TRBD1	TRBV18	TRBJ1-1	CASRHSGTGNTEAFF	TGTGCCAGCCGTCACTCCGGGACAGGGAACACTGAAGCTTTCTTT
.	.	TRBV5-1	TRBJ2-5	CASSLPQGEAQYF	TGCGCCAGCAGCTTGCCTCAGGGGGAGGCCCAGTACTTC
.	.	TRBV5-5	TRBJ2-7	CARPGSYEQYF	TGTGCCCGCCCCGGGAGCTACGAGCAGTACTTC
.	.	TRBV6-1	TRBJ1-5	CASSPNGGNQPQHF	TGTGCCAGCAGTCCCAATGGGGGCAATCAGCCCCAGCATTTT
.	.	TRBV13	TRBJ2-3	CASSLFRGPGTDTQYF	TGTGCCAGCAGCTTATTTAGGGGTCCTGGCACAGATACGCAGTATTTT
once	TRBD2	TRBV18	TRBJ2-7	CASSPRTSGSYEQYF	TGTGCCAGCTCACCGCGGACTAGCGGGAGCTACGAGCAGTACTTC
.	.	TRBV29-1	TRBJ2-3	CSVGVYNTDTQYF	TGCAGCGTTGGGGTCTATAACACAGATACGCAGTATTTT
.	.	TRBV10-1	TRBJ2-1	CASSESGGGNEQFF	TGCGCCAGCAGTGAGTCAGGCGGTGGGAATGAGCAGTTCTTC
few	.	TRBV14	TRBJ2-2	CASSLQYYGELFF	TGTGCCAGCAGCCTACAGTATTATGGGGAGCTGTTTTTT
.	.	TRBV4-1	TRBJ2-4	CASSQGIVRVPLAKNIQYF	TGCGCCAGCAGCCAAGGTATAGTTAGGGTCCCCTTGGCCAAAAACATTCAGTACTTC
.	.	TRBV5-6	TRBJ1-2	CASSLGSLDSYGYTF	TGTGCCAGCAGCTTGGGATCCCTGGACAGCTATGGCTACACCTTC
.	TRBD1	TRBV29-1	TRBJ2-3	CSHGQGATDTQYF	TGCAGCCACGGACAGGGGGCCACAGATACGCAGTATTTT
.	.	TRBV9	TRBJ1-3	CASSVAGRIRGNTIYF	TGTGCCAGCAGCGTAGCAGGCCGGATTAGAGGAAACACCATATATTTT
.	TRBD1	TRBV6-5	TRBJ1-2	CASSYRTGNYGYTF	TGTGCCAGCAGTTACCGGACAGGGAACTATGGCTACACCTTC
.	TRBD2	TRBV6-5	TRBJ2-7	CASSLSGSYHEQYF	TGTGCCAGCAGCCTTAGCGGGAGTTACCACGAGCAGTACTTC
.	.	TRBV28	TRBJ1-5	CASGPQHF	TGTGCCAGCGGCCCCCAGCATTTT
.	.	TRBV25-1	TRBJ2-5	CASSDHKVQETQYF	TGTGCCAGCAGTGACCACAAAGTCCAAGAGACCCAGTACTTC
.	.	TRBV9	TRBJ2-6	CASSAPRGSGANVLTF	TGTGCCAGCAGCGCCCCCCGGGGCTCTGGGGCCAACGTCCTGACTTTC
.	.	TRBV7-8	TRBJ1-6	CASTTSRAGSPLHF	TGTGCCAGCACCACTAGCAGGGCGGGATCACCCCTCCACTTT
.	.	TRBV29-1	TRBJ1-5	CSVGDINQPQHF	TGCAGCGTCGGGGACATTAATCAGCCCCAGCATTTT
.	.	TRBV6-6	TRBJ1-2	CASSYSKKQGDGYTF	TGTGCCAGCAGTTACTCGAAAAAACAGGGAGATGGCTACACCTTC
.	.	TRBV10-3	TRBJ2-1	CATSGASAYNEQFF	TGTGCCACCTCAGGGGCAAGTGCCTACAATGAGCAGTTCTTC
.	.	TRBV10-3	TRBJ2-7	CAISASLGAASYEQYF	TGTGCCATCAGTGCGTCTCTAGGAGCGGCCTCCTACGAGCAGTACTTC
.	.	TRBV2	TRBJ1-1	CASRATGALGEEAFF	TGTGCCAGCAGGGCTACCGGGGCCTTAGGGGAGGAAGCTTTCTTT
.	.	TRBV2	TRBJ2-3	CASSEIRADTQYF	TGTGCCAGCAGTGAAATACGGGCAGATACGCAGTATTTT
once	.	TRBV11-2	TRBJ2-7	CASSSGLSGPREQYF	TGTGCCAGCAGCTCCGGTCTGTCCGGCCCTAGGGAGCAGTACTTC
.	.	TRBV6-1	TRBJ1-3	CASSPGHRNTIYF	TGTGCCAGCAGTCCGGGACACCGAAACACCATATATTTT
.	.	TRBV7-9	TRBJ2-7	CASSPRQVGDEQYF	TGTGCCAGCAGCCCTAGACAGGTGGGAGACGAGCAGTACTTC
.	TRBD2	TRBV25-1	TRBJ2-3	CASSGKRGGADTQYF	TGTGCCAGCAGTGGAAAGCGGGGGGGTGCAGATACGCAGTATTTT
.	.	TRBV30	TRBJ1-1	CAWSVRNRVNTEAFF	TGTGCCTGGAGTGTACGGAATAGGGTGAACACTGAAGCTTTCTTT
.	TRBD1	TRBV19	TRBJ1-1	CASSMRQGQAFF	TGTGCCAGTAGTATGCGACAGGGACAAGCTTTCTTT
once	TRBD1	TRBV30	TRBJ1-3	CAWVDRVDTIYF	TGTGCCTGGGTTGACAGGGTTGACACCATATATTTT